The present TCR beta chain was sequenced within a study of shared clonotypes between healthy human individuals. Germline lookup yields CDR1 MNHNS and CDR2 SASEGT. V lost 0 bases, J lost 0 bases, and 5 bases stayed unmatched. The CDR3 sequence is 19 residues long. TCRdb's copy holds only in-frame clones and misses some; the assay was immunoSEQ multiplex PCR. The repertoire includes 2 million to 2.5 million clones, approximately 94% of them detected once, and 0.13% sits in the top ten. Sequencing was performed on naive CD4+ T cells sorted from blood. Regarding subset: CD45RA+ positively selected. The rearrangement uses TRBV6-1 and TRBJ2-5; 15 bases are shared with TRBD2. The clonotype was recovered from a man younger than 35 in good health. The CDR3 region is CASSEARTSGRANQETQYF. The CDR3 DNA follows: TGTGCCAGCAGTGAAGCGAGGACTAGCGGGAGGGCAAACCAAGAGACCCAGTACTTC.